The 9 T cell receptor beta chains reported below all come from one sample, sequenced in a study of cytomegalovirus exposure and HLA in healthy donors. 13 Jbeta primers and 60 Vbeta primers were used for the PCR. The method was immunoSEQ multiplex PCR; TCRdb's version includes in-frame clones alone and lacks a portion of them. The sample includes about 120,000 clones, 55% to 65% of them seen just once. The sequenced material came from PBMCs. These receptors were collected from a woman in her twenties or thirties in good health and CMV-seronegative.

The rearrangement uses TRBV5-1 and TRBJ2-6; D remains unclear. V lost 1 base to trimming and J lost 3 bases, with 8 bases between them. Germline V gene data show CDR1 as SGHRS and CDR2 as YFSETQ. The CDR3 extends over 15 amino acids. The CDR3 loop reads CASSLSGVGANVLTF. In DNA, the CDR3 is TGCGCCAGCAGCTTGTCCGGTGTTGGGGCCAACGTCCTGACTTTC.

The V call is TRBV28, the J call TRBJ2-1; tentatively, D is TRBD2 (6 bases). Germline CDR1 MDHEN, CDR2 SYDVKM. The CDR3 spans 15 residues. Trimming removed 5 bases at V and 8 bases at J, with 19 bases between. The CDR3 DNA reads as TGTGCCAGCAGTATTCCGAGGGACTTGGGGTATGAGCAGTTCTTC. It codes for CASSIPRDLGYEQFF.

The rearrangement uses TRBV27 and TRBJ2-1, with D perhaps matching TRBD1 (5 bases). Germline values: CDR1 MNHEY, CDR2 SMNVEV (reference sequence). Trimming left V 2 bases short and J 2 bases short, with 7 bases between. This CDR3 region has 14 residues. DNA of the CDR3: TGTGCCAGCAGTTTACAGACAGCCTACAATGAGCAGTTCTTC. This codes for CASSLQTAYNEQFF.

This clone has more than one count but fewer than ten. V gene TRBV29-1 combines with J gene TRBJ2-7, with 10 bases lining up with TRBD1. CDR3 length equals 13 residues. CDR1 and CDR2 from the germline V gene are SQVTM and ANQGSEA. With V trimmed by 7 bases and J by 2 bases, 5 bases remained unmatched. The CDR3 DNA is TGCAGCGCAGGGGACAGGGGACCCTACGAGCAGTACTTC. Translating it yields CSAGDRGPYEQYF.

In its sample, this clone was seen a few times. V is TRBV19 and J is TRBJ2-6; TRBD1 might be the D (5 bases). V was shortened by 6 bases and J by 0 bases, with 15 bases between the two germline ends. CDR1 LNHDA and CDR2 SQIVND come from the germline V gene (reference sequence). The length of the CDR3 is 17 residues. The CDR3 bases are TGTGCCAGTAGGCCGACCTCAGGGAACTCTGGGGCCAACGTCCTGACTTTC. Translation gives CASRPTSGNSGANVLTF.

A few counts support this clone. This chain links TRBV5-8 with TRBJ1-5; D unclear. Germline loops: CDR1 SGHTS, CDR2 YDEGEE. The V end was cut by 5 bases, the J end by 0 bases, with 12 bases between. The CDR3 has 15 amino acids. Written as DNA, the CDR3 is TGTGCCAGCAGTCCCTTCTCGGGTAGCAATCAGCCCCAGCATTTT. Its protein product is CASSPFSGSNQPQHF.

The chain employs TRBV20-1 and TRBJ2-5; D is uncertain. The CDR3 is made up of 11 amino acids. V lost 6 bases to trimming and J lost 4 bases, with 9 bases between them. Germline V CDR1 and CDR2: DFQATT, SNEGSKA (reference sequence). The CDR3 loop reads CSAGDAETQYF. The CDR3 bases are TGCAGTGCCGGAGATGCAGAGACCCAGTACTTC.

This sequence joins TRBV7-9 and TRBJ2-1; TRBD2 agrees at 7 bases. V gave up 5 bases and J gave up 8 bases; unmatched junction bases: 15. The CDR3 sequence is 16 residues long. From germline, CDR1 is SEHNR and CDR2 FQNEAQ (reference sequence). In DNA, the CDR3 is TGTGCCAGCAGCCAGATGGTACCTAGGGCGGGGGATGAGCAGTTCTTC. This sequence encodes CASSQMVPRAGDEQFF.

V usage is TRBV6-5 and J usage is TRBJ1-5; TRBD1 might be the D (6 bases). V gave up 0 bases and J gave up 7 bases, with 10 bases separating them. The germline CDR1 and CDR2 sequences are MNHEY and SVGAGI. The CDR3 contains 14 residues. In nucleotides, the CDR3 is TGTGCCAGCAGTTACTCGATACAGGGACAGCCCCAGCATTTT. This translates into CASSYSIQGQPQHF.